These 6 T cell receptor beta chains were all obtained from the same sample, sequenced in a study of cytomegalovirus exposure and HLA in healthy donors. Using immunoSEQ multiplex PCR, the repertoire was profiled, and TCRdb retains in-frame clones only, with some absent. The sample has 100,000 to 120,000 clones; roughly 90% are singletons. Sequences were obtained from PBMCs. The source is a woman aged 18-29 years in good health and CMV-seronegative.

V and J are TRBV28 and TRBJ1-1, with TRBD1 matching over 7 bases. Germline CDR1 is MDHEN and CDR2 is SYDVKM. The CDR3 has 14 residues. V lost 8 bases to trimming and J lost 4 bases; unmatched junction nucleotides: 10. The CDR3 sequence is CASGGGGARTEAFF. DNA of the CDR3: TGTGCCAGCGGTGGAGGGGGCGCGCGCACTGAAGCTTTCTTT.

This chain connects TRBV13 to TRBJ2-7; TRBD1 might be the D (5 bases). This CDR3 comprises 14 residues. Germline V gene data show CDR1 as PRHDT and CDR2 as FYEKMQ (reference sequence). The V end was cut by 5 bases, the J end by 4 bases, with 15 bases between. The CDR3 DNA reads TGTGCCAGCAGCGACCGGACAAATGTATACGAGCAGTACTTC. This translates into CASSDRTNVYEQYF.

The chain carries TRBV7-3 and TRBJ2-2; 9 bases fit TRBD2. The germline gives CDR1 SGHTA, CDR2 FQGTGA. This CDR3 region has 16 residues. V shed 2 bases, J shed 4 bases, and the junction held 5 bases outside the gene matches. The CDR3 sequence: CASSLVTSGITGELFF. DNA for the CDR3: TGTGCCAGCAGCTTAGTGACTAGCGGAATCACCGGGGAGCTGTTTTTT.

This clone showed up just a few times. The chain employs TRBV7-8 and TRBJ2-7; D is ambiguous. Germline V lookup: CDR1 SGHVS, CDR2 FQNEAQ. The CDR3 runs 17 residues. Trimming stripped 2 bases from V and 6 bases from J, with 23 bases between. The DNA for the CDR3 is TGTGCCAGCAGCTTAAGCCGAGGTTTGGGTCAGAGTCGCGAGCAGTACTTC. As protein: CASSLSRGLGQSREQYF. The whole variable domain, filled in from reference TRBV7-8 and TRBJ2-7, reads GAGVSQSPRYKVAKRGQDVALRCDPISGHVSLFWYQQALGQGPEFLTYFQNEAQLDKSGLPSDRFFAERPEGSVSTLKIQRTQQEDSAVYLCASSLSRGLGQSREQYFGPGTRLTVT.

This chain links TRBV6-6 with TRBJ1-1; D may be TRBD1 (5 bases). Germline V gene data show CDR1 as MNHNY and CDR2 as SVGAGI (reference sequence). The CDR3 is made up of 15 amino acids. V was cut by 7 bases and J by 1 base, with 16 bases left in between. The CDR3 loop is CASTGQRGTNTEAFF. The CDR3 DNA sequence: TGTGCCAGCACTGGACAAAGGGGAACGAACACTGAAGCTTTCTTT.

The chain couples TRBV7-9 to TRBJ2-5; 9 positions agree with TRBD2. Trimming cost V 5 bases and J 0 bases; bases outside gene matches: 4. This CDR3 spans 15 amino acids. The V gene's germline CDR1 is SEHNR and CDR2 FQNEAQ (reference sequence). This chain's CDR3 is CASSPLAGDQETQYF. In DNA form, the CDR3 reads TGTGCCAGCAGCCCATTAGCGGGGGACCAAGAGACCCAGTACTTC.